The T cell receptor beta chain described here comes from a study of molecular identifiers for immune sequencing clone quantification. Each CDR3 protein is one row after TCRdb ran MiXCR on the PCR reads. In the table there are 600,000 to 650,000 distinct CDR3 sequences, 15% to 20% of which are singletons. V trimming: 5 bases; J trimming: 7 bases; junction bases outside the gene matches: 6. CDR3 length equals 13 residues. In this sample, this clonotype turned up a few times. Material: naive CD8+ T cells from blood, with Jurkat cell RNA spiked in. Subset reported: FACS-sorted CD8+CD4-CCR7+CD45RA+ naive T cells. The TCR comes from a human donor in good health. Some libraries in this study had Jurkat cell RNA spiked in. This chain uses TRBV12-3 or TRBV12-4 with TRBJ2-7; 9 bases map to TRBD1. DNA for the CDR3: TGTGCCAGCAGTCCAGGGACAGGGCGGGAGCAGTACTTC. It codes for CASSPGTGREQYF.